A selection of T cell receptor beta chains follows, all from one sample in a study of blood T cell repertoires in COVID-19. The table came from immunoSEQ multiplex PCR; TCRdb's copy has only in-frame clones and leaves some out. The sample yields under 200,000 clones, roughly 80% seen once. The sequencing input was PBMCs or T cells enriched from blood (not recorded which). These receptors were collected from a woman aged 55 to 70 with acute COVID-19. CDR3s include the opening cysteine and the closing phenylalanine or tryptophan. D genes are given only for firm matches. For some rows the clone size is stated as once, few or many, or as a class when expanded; others skip it.

V	size	J	D	CDR3	DNA
TRBV7-2	once	TRBJ1-2	TRBD1	CASSPGGANYGYTF	TGTGCCAGCAGTCCAGGGGGCGCTAACTATGGCTACACCTTC
TRBV19	once	TRBJ2-1	-	CASSILADSYNEQFF	TGTGCCAGTAGTATATTAGCGGACTCCTACAATGAGCAGTTCTTC
TRBV5-1	once	TRBJ1-2	TRBD1	CASTEGASGPYGYTF	TGCGCCAGCACCGAGGGGGCGAGCGGCCCCTATGGCTACACCTTC
TRBV1	-	TRBJ2-1	-	CTSSQEAGTPSYNEQFF	TGCACCAGCAGCCAAGAAGCCGGGACTCCCTCCTACAATGAGCAGTTCTTC
TRBV18	-	TRBJ1-3	-	CASSPRQSSGNTIYF	TGTGCCAGCTCACCGCGACAGAGCTCTGGAAACACCATATATTTT
TRBV7-9	-	TRBJ2-7	TRBD1	CASSPQGVGYEQYF	TGTGCCAGCAGCCCGCAGGGGGTGGGCTACGAGCAGTACTTC
TRBV7-9	few	TRBJ1-2	-	CASSPRAGGYTF	TGTGCCAGCAGCCCGAGGGCCGGGGGCTACACCTTC
TRBV12-3/TRBV12-4	once	TRBJ1-2	-	CASSFARGYGYTF	TGTGCCAGCAGTTTTGCCAGGGGTTATGGCTACACCTTC
TRBV9	once	TRBJ2-3	-	CASSVTSPPDTQYF	TGTGCCAGCAGCGTAACTTCCCCGCCAGATACGCAGTATTTT
TRBV19	-	TRBJ1-3	-	CASRTQSDSGNTIYF	TGTGCCAGCCGAACACAGTCCGACTCTGGAAACACCATATATTTT
TRBV18	once	TRBJ1-1	-	CASSPKGTEAFF	TGTGCCAGCTCACCGAAGGGGACTGAAGCTTTCTTT
TRBV6-1	-	TRBJ1-6	-	CASSEGARGSSPLHF	TGTGCCAGCAGTGAAGGAGCCAGGGGAAGTTCACCCCTCCACTTT
TRBV5-1	-	TRBJ1-6	-	CASSLDGQRDSPLHF	TGCGCCAGCAGCTTGGACGGCCAACGGGATTCACCCCTCCACTTT
TRBV4-3	-	TRBJ1-1	-	CASSQDGGTEAFF	TGCGCCAGCAGCCAAGACGGGGGCACTGAAGCTTTCTTT
TRBV4-3	-	TRBJ1-4	-	CASSQGSIGKGDNEKLFF	TGCGCCAGCAGCCAAGGTTCGATAGGGAAGGGGGATAATGAAAAACTGTTTTTT
TRBV5-6	few	TRBJ1-4	-	CASSLYLGAGEKLFF	TGTGCCAGCAGCTTGTACCTGGGGGCAGGAGAAAAACTGTTTTTT
TRBV7-9	-	TRBJ1-2	TRBD1	CASSEGSGTGGAGYTF	TGTGCCAGCAGCGAGGGGTCCGGGACAGGGGGCGCAGGCTACACCTTC
TRBV7-9	-	TRBJ1-2	TRBD1	CASSWDRHGYTF	TGTGCCAGCAGCTGGGACAGGCATGGCTACACCTTC
TRBV19	few	TRBJ2-3	-	CASRVGSGADTQYF	TGTGCCAGCCGCGTCGGTAGTGGTGCAGATACGCAGTATTTT
TRBV10-2	few	TRBJ2-3	TRBD2	CASSETSASGNTDTQYF	TGCGCCAGCAGTGAGACGTCTGCTAGCGGTAACACAGATACGCAGTATTTT
TRBV3-1/TRBV3-2	many	TRBJ2-1	-	CASSQDSGSWNEQFF	TGTGCCAGCAGCCAAGATAGCGGTAGTTGGAATGAGCAGTTCTTC
TRBV14	few	TRBJ1-3	-	CASSQDSSGNTIYF	TGTGCCAGCAGCCAAGACAGCTCTGGAAACACCATATATTTT